What follows are 20 T cell receptor beta chains derived from one specimen sequenced in a study of early T cells in non-severe SARS-CoV-2 infection. TCRdb called the 5' RACE reads again in MiXCR, with one record for every CDR3 protein. The sample records tens of thousands of distinct CDR3 sequences, roughly 14% being singletons. The sequenced sample consisted of whole blood. These receptors were collected from an adult who was a healthcare worker with PCR-confirmed SARS-CoV-2 infection or an uninfected control (not recorded which).

This clonotype was found many times. In DNA, the CDR3 is TGTGCCAGCAGTTCGAACAGGGGGATCGGTGGCTACACCTTC. Its translation: CASSSNRGIGGYTF. The chain is built from TRBV12-3 or TRBV12-4 and TRBJ1-2; TRBD1 matches at 8 bases. Trimming cost V 4 bases and J 7 bases; bases outside gene matches: 8. The CDR3 extends over 14 amino acids.

The sample holds a few counts of this clonotype. CDR3 in amino acids: CASIGTGNRNIQYF. CDR3 DNA sequence: TGTGCCAGCATCGGGACAGGGAACAGAAACATTCAGTACTTC. The V call is TRBV6-6, the J call TRBJ2-4; 9 nucleotides agree with TRBD1. Germline lookup yields CDR1 MNHNY and CDR2 SVGAGI (reference sequence). V was pared by 7 bases and J by 6 bases, with 7 bases of the junction left unmatched. CDR3 length: 14 amino acids.

V is TRBV20-1 and J is TRBJ2-6; 7 nucleotides agree with TRBD1. Germline lookup yields CDR1 DFQATT and CDR2 SNEGSKA (reference sequence). J gave up 10 bases and V 3 bases, and 6 bases lay outside the gene matches. This CDR3 is built from 13 residues. The DNA of the CDR3 is TGCAGTGCTAGTTACAGGGGCGGTAACGTCCTGACTTTC. Translated: CSASYRGGNVLTF.

This clonotype was detected a few times. The V call is TRBV7-2, the J call TRBJ2-1, with 8 bases matching TRBD1. Germline V lookup: CDR1 SGHTA, CDR2 FQGNSA. With V trimmed by 6 bases and J by 8 bases, 6 bases remained unmatched. This CDR3 region has 13 residues. The CDR3 DNA sequence: TGTGCCAGCAGTTCCTCAGGGGGCTATGAGCAGTTCTTC. Amino acid sequence: CASSSSGGYEQFF.

The J gene is TRBJ2-7, the V gene TRBV28, with D tentatively TRBD1 (6 bases). V was cut by 2 bases and J by 0 bases, with 14 bases left in between. This CDR3 has 16 residues. The germline V gene encodes CDR1 MDHEN and CDR2 SYDVKM. This CDR3 is CASSLMGTTGSYEQYV. The CDR3 nucleotides are TGTGCCAGCAGTTTAATGGGGACAACTGGCTCCTACGAGCAGTACGTC.

The chain is built from TRBV4-1 and TRBJ2-1; perhaps D is TRBD1 or TRBD2 (5 bases each). The ends were cut back, 1 base at V and 0 bases at J, with 7 bases in the middle. Germline V gene data show CDR1 as MGHRA and CDR2 as YSYEKL. The length of the CDR3 is 15 residues. The CDR3 DNA reads as TGCGCCAGCAGCCAAGGGGGGAGCTCCTACAATGAGCAGTTCTTC. Protein: CASSQGGSSYNEQFF.

The chain joins TRBV29-1 to TRBJ2-7; D not certain. The length of the CDR3 is 8 residues. Germline lookup yields CDR1 SQVTM and CDR2 ANQGSEA. The CDR3: CGDNEQYV. The CDR3 bases are TGCGGAGATAACGAGCAGTACGTC.

This chain uses TRBV24-1 with TRBJ2-3; no clear D gene. CDR1 and CDR2 (germline): KGHDR, SFDVKD. The CDR3 spans 14 residues. The ends were cut back, 0 bases at V and 1 base at J, with 4 bases in the middle. DNA for the CDR3: TGTGCCACCAGTGATTTGACAGGCACAGATACGCAGTATTTT. It is translated as CATSDLTGTDTQYF.

This chain connects TRBV29-1 to TRBJ2-5; D possibly corresponds to TRBD1 (6 bases). From germline, CDR1 is SQVTM and CDR2 ANQGSEA. Trimming took 5 bases from V and 7 from J, leaving 17 bases between them. The CDR3 consists of 13 residues. The CDR3, as DNA: TGCAGCGTTCGTCAGGGGCAAGAAGGGACCCAGTACTTC. This codes for CSVRQGQEGTQYF.

This clonotype was observed a single time. The gene calls are TRBV2 and TRBJ1-6, with unresolved D. V shed 11 bases and J shed 8 bases, with 16 bases lying between them. CDR3 length: 13 amino acids. CDR1 and CDR2 from the germline V gene are SNHLY and FYNNEI. The CDR3 bases are TGTGCCGGACTTTCGGGTCGGGATTCACCCCTCCACTTT. Amino acids: CAGLSGRDSPLHF.

CDR3 nucleotide sequence: TGCGCCAGCAGCCAAGATTGGGGAGATGAGCAGTACGTC. Translation: CASSQDWGDEQYV. The V call is TRBV4-1, the J call TRBJ2-7, with D perhaps TRBD2 (5 bases). V was trimmed by 0 bases and J by 7 bases, leaving 10 bases between them. CDR1 and CDR2 from the germline V gene are MGHRA and YSYEKL. The CDR3 extends over 13 amino acids.

This chain uses TRBV7-2 with TRBJ2-1; 10 nucleotides match TRBD2. The V and J ends lost 4 bases and 7 bases, in that order; junction bases with no gene match: 7. From germline, CDR1 is SGHTA and CDR2 FQGNSA. The length of the CDR3 is 15 residues. The CDR3: CASSSQRGGQNEQFF. As DNA, the CDR3 is TGTGCCAGCAGCTCGCAGCGGGGGGGCCAGAATGAGCAGTTCTTC. Variable domain in full (rest from reference TRBV7-2 and TRBJ2-1): GAGVSQSPSNKVTEKGKDVELRCDPISGHTALYWYRQSLGQGLEFLIYFQGNSAPDKSGLPSDRFSAERTGGSVSTLTIQRTQQEDSAVYLCASSSQRGGQNEQFFGPGTRLTVL.

The sample holds many counts of this clonotype. This sequence joins TRBV6-1 and TRBJ2-7; 7 bases align to TRBD1. The CDR3 contains 13 residues. The V gene's germline CDR1 is MNHNS and CDR2 SASEGT. J gave up 6 bases and V 10 bases, and 12 bases lay outside the gene matches. The CDR3 coding sequence is TGTGCCACCCAGAGACAGGGTGTGAGCGAGCAGTACGTC. Its translation: CATQRQGVSEQYV.

There are many counts of this clonotype. This rearrangement joins TRBV7-6 to TRBJ1-3; no clear D. Trimming removed 3 bases at V and 1 base at J, with 10 bases between. This CDR3 comprises 15 residues. CDR1 SGHVS and CDR2 FNYEAQ come from the germline V gene. Here the CDR3 DNA reads TGTGCCAGCAGCTTGGGGTCTGGATCTGGAAACACCATATATTTT. It codes for CASSLGSGSGNTIYF.

The DNA for the CDR3 is TGTGCCAGCTCATCCCCGACAGGAACAAGTGAGAATGAGCAGTTCTTC. Protein sequence: CASSSPTGTSENEQFF. The chain employs TRBV18 and TRBJ2-1; D possibly corresponds to TRBD1 (6 bases). The CDR3 extends over 16 amino acids. CDR1 KGHSH and CDR2 LQKENI come from the germline V gene. With 5 bases removed from V and 7 bases from J, the gap between germline ends came to 21 bases.

This clonotype was observed a handful of times. V gene TRBV6-5 combines with J gene TRBJ2-5; 7 bases align to TRBD2. This CDR3 comprises 12 residues. J was trimmed by 5 bases and V by 8 bases; bases with no gene match: 5. The germline CDR1 and CDR2 sequences are MNHEY and SVGAGI. The CDR3 DNA follows: TGTGCCAGCTCCGGTAGCGGGGAGACCCAGTACTTC. This codes for CASSGSGETQYF.

This clonotype was recorded many times. The chain is built from TRBV19 and TRBJ2-5; D unresolved. The CDR3 has 14 amino acids. The germline gives CDR1 LNHDA, CDR2 SQIVND (reference sequence). V lost 4 bases and J 2 bases, leaving 11 bases between the germline ends. The CDR3, as DNA: TGTGCCAGTAGTACCTTTTGGTTGCAAGAGACCCAGTACTTC. It codes for CASSTFWLQETQYF.

This chain connects TRBV20-1 to TRBJ1-1; D gene ambiguous. V was clipped by 3 bases and J by 4 bases, with 21 bases between them. This CDR3 spans 16 amino acids. Germline V gene sequence: CDR1 DFQATT, CDR2 SNEGSKA (reference sequence). For the CDR3, the DNA is TGCAGTGCTAGTGGGTTTCCGGGCCCCATGACCACTGAAGCTTTCTTT. Amino acids: CSASGFPGPMTTEAFF.

This clonotype was found a few times. The chain couples TRBV30 to TRBJ1-1; weak D call: TRBD1 (5 bases). The CDR3 totals 12 residues. Between the trimmed V and J ends, which lost 1 base and 4 bases, there was a span of 7 bases. Germline CDR1 is GTSNPN and CDR2 is SVGIG (reference sequence). The chain's CDR3 is CAWSAGLTEAFF. CDR3 sequence (DNA): TGTGCCTGGAGTGCGGGGCTCACTGAAGCTTTCTTT. Variable domain in full (rest from reference TRBV30 and TRBJ1-1): SQTIHQWPATLVQPVGSPLSLECTVEGTSNPNLYWYRQAAGRGLQLLFYSVGIGQISSEVPQNLSASRPQDRQFILSSKKLLLSDSGFYLCAWSAGLTEAFFGQGTRLTVV.

The genes are TRBV6-5 and TRBJ1-5; 8 bases are shared with TRBD1. CDR1 and CDR2 from the germline V gene are MNHEY and SVGAGI. The CDR3 loop spans 14 amino acids. V dropped 2 bases and J dropped 5; count of bases not matched to a gene: 2. As DNA, the CDR3 is TGTGCCAGCAGTTACGGGACAGGTCATCAGCCCCAGCATTTT. This gives the protein CASSYGTGHQPQHF.